The 14 T cell receptor beta chains below were found in one sample sequenced in a study of shared clonotypes between healthy human individuals. Assay: immunoSEQ multiplex PCR; the TCRdb copy retains only in-frame clones and omits some. Here the sample spans about 2.3 million clones, roughly 92% being singletons. The source material was naive CD4+ T cells from PBMCs. The subset: CD45RA+ positively selected. These receptors all come from a man between 18 and 29 years old in good health. Some clones in this sample may be carry-over from other donors' samples.

The CDR3 here is CASRPSGGRNEKLFF. CDR3 coding DNA: TGCGCCAGCAGACCCTCAGGGGGCCGGAATGAAAAACTGTTTTTT. J is TRBJ1-4 and V is TRBV5-1; 8 bases are a match to TRBD1. J was trimmed by 5 bases and V by 5 bases; bases with no gene match: 8. The CDR3 contains 15 residues. Germline-derived CDR1 and CDR2 are SGHRS and YFSETQ.

This chain uses TRBV7-2 with TRBJ1-4; D gene unclear. The CDR3 covers 14 residues. Germline CDR1 SGHTA, CDR2 FQGNSA. Trimming took 5 bases from V and 3 from J, leaving 10 bases between them. CDR3 loop: CASSRYSPNEKLFF. The CDR3 coding sequence is TGTGCCAGCAGCCGTTACAGCCCTAATGAAAAACTGTTTTTT.

The V gene is TRBV19, the J gene TRBJ1-3; a weak D match, TRBD1 (5 bases). The CDR3 loop spans 13 amino acids. In germline, CDR1 is LNHDA, CDR2 SQIVND (reference sequence). Between the trimmed V and J ends, which lost 7 bases and 2 bases, there was a span of 9 bases. This CDR3 reads CASTGRAGNTIYF. CDR3 bases: TGTGCCAGTACTGGCAGGGCTGGAAACACCATATATTTT.

This chain joins TRBV10-3 and TRBJ1-5; no definite D call. Deletions cut 5 bases from V and 0 bases from J, with 8 bases between. Germline-derived CDR1 and CDR2 are ENHRY and SYGVKD. The CDR3 is 14 amino acids. CDR3 sequence reads: CAISPDASNQPQHF. The CDR3, as DNA: TGTGCCATCAGTCCGGATGCTAGCAATCAGCCCCAGCATTTT.

This clone was observed a single time. The same CDR3 arises from other DNA sequences in this sample as well. CDR3 in DNA: TGTGCCAGCAGCGTTACAGGGGGGAACAATGAGCAGTTCTTC. Translation gives CASSVTGGNNEQFF. This sequence joins TRBV9 and TRBJ2-1, with 8 bases that match TRBD1. V trimming: 2 bases; J trimming: 5 bases; junction bases outside the gene matches: 3. Germline loops: CDR1 SGDLS, CDR2 YYNGEE. The CDR3 loop spans 14 amino acids.

The genes are TRBV19 and TRBJ2-1, with 7 bases matching TRBD2. The V gene's germline CDR1 is LNHDA and CDR2 SQIVND (reference sequence). This CDR3 has 15 residues. V lost 1 base and J lost 9; bases outside the gene matches: 9. CDR3 nucleotide sequence: TGTGCCAGTAGTATAGGAGCGGGAAGCCGGGGTGAGCAGTTCTTC. It translates to CASSIGAGSRGEQFF.

The V and J genes are TRBV2 and TRBJ2-4; TRBD1 matches at 10 bases. In germline, CDR1 is SNHLY, CDR2 FYNNEI. The V gene end was trimmed by 6 bases and the J gene end by 8 bases; junction bases not matched to a gene: 10. The CDR3 length is 15 residues. Here the CDR3 DNA reads TGTGCCAGCAGAATATACTCCGGGACAGGGGACATTCAGTACTTC. As protein: CASRIYSGTGDIQYF.

The CDR3 DNA sequence: TGTGCCAGCAGCTTACTAGCGGGAGGGCCTGGGTACGAGCAGTACTTC. Translating it yields CASSLLAGGPGYEQYF. V gene TRBV7-2 combines with J gene TRBJ2-7, with 12 positions matching TRBD2. V shed 2 bases and J 4 bases; nucleotides not matched to a gene: 6. Per the germline V gene, CDR1 is SGHTA and CDR2 is FQGNSA. The CDR3 consists of 16 residues.

J is TRBJ2-5 and V is TRBV5-1, with D maybe TRBD1 (6 bases). The CDR3 covers 16 residues. From germline, CDR1 is SGHRS and CDR2 YFSETQ. V lost 0 bases to trimming and J lost 5 bases, with 17 bases between them. This CDR3 is CASSLATGSEGETQYF. Here the CDR3 DNA reads TGCGCCAGCAGCTTGGCGACAGGCTCCGAGGGGGAGACCCAGTACTTC.

V gene TRBV6-6 combines with J gene TRBJ2-7, with D possibly matching TRBD2 (6 bases). Germline lookup yields CDR1 MNHNY and CDR2 SVGAGI (reference sequence). Trimming took off 2 bases at V and 0 bases at J, with 14 bases between the two ends. CDR3 length equals 16 residues. CDR3 DNA: TGTGCCAGCAGTTACGGAGGGCGGGGTAGCTCCTACGAGCAGTACTTC. Its protein product is CASSYGGRGSSYEQYF.

The rearrangement joins TRBV14 to TRBJ2-1, with D unresolved. V lost 1 base to trimming and J lost 6 bases, with 16 bases between them. Germline values: CDR1 SGHDN, CDR2 FVKESK. The CDR3 is 16 residues long. The CDR3 is CASSQASRPTANEQFF. The CDR3 bases are TGTGCCAGCAGCCAAGCCTCGCGACCTACCGCCAATGAGCAGTTCTTC.

This sequence joins TRBV6-1 and TRBJ2-7, with 7 bases matching TRBD1. The junction had 6 bases not matched to a gene; V was cut back by 7 bases and J by 0 bases. The germline gives CDR1 MNHNS, CDR2 SASEGT. This CDR3 contains 14 residues. CDR3 loop: CASMMGDSSYEQYF. The CDR3 nucleotides are TGTGCCAGCATGATGGGGGACAGCTCCTACGAGCAGTACTTC.

J is TRBJ1-5 and V is TRBV7-2; D not certain. This CDR3 is 15 amino acids long. Trimming stripped 6 bases from V and 1 base from J, with 13 bases between. Germline V gene data show CDR1 as SGHTA and CDR2 as FQGNSA. CDR3 sequence reads: CASSLGSGSNQPQHF. The DNA of the CDR3 is TGTGCCAGCAGTCTTGGATCGGGAAGCAATCAGCCCCAGCATTTT.

V gene TRBV5-1 combines with J gene TRBJ2-1; possible D gene TRBD1, 6 bases. Trimming removed 7 bases from V and 2 bases from J, with 16 bases in between. CDR1 and CDR2 from the germline V gene are SGHRS and YFSETQ. This CDR3 has 15 residues. The DNA for the CDR3 is TGCGCCAGCCGGCAGACAGGAACTACCTACAATGAGCAGTTCTTC. Amino acids: CASRQTGTTYNEQFF. Variable domain in full (rest from reference TRBV5-1 and TRBJ2-1): KAGVTQTPRYLIKTRGQQVTLSCSPISGHRSVSWYQQTPGQGLQFLFEYFSETQRNKGNFPGRFSGRQFSNSRSEMNVSTLELGDSALYLCASRQTGTTYNEQFFGPGTRLTVL.